The sequence of this T cell receptor beta chain was determined in a study of beta chain features in type 1 diabetes. Overall study context: The number of sorted cells examined across all samples was some 100 million. Study results and limitations: All four CD4+ subsets from Type 1 diabetes patients carried moderately but significantly shorter TCRB CDR3s.

One heparinised draw, averaging roughly 0.12 L, was taken per donor. This clone has a handful of counts. The antigen is undetermined. The sequenced template was cDNA made from the entire isolated RNA. The repertoire was sequenced with immunoSEQ multiplex PCR; TCRdb's copy has only in-frame clones and lacks some. The sample records about 340,000 clones, 9.3% being singletons. The length of the CDR3 is 14 residues. The germline V gene encodes CDR1 SGHRS and CDR2 YFSETQ. V lost 0 bases to trimming and J lost 2 bases, with 8 bases between them. The gene calls are TRBV5-1 and TRBJ1-2, with D possibly being TRBD1 (5 bases). The receptor comes from a man younger than 40 with type 1 diabetes. Material for sequencing was central memory CD4+ T cells from blood. The CDR3 here is CASSLGQLNYGYTF. In DNA form, the CDR3 reads TGCGCCAGCAGCTTGGGACAGCTAAACTATGGCTACACCTTC.